This T cell receptor beta chain was identified during a study of T cells after yellow fever vaccination (dated by TCRdb to about 2019). At the level of the whole study: The SMART-Seq v4 Ultra Low Input RNA kit was used to prepare libraries from fractions with low cell numbers. To track T-cell clones before and after primary and booster YFV17D yellow fever vaccination, bulk TCR alpha and beta repertoires were sequenced longitudinally. The cohort comprised two healthy male donors, one aged 18 to 30 and one aged 30 to 40 years. Blood samples were taken at several timepoints before and after primary and secondary immunization, and bulk PBMC replicates and cell subsets were isolated.

The germline ends are 8 bases apart after V is trimmed by 2 bases and J by 1 base. In the germline V gene, CDR1 corresponds to SGHTA and CDR2 to FQGTGA. The CDR3 sequence holds 14 residues, the cysteine and phenylalanine included. Only the CDR3 DNA is retained, 42 bases long and in frame from the first base. TCR cDNA was synthesized by 5'RACE template switching, through which a universal primer site and unique molecular identifiers were introduced. cDNA synthesis was primed from both the TCR alpha and TCR beta constant segments. Two PCR steps were used to amplify libraries, with sample barcodes and sequencing adapters being added in the second step. Libraries were sequenced on Illumina HiSeq 2500 (2x100 bp) or NovaSeq (2x150 bp). Per the source publication's procedure: Reads were demultiplexed and collapsed into UMI consensus sequences with MIGEC, and V(D)J alignment was performed with MiXCR. Vaccine-responding clonotypes were identified with edgeR using replicate PBMC samples, with FDR below 0.01 and a log2 fold change above 5 up to day 15 being required. Bulk clonotypes were assigned CD4 or CD8 identity according to which sequenced CD4 or CD8 repertoire held them at higher abundance. Using fastp at Q25 and MiXCR, TCRdb reprocessed the public reads and kept productive beta chains. Rows are combined by CDR3 protein, so each entry shows the most common genes and DNA. These V and J calls are TCRdb output, not the study's own analysis. The sample has 160,000 or so distinct CDR3 sequences on record, almost 7% of them singletons. 2.5% of the sample belongs to the ten largest clones.

In its sample, this clonotype was seen many times. The specificity of this receptor is unknown. It has no much larger one-base neighbor in the sample; base qualities were not kept. The treatment or condition label for this specimen denotes: live attenuated yellow fever vaccine strain. A standard Ficoll-Paque protocol was used to isolate PBMCs from peripheral blood. Dynabeads CD4 and CD8 positive selection kits were used to isolate CD4 and CD8 T-cell fractions. TriZol was used to extract RNA from bulk PBMCs, CD4 and CD8 fractions, and dextramer-positive and dextramer-negative fractions. The study at large found these results: After the booster, most of the clones that had expanded following primary vaccination were detected again (96% of CD4 and around 88% of CD8), which suggests that memory was broadly maintained. A small share of clonotypes occurred in both CD4 and CD8 compartments, likely arising from convergent recombination. The study included only a couple of donors, which limits how far the findings can be generalized. Because abundant contaminating clonotypes from the bulk population could be contained in FACS-sorted repertoires, computational filtering was required. The secondary T-cell response was found to be weaker but faster than the primary response, with a peak reached on day 5 rather than on day 15.

The sequencing used CD4+ T cells sorted from PBMCs, collected around 5 days after the first yellow fever vaccination. The sequence was obtained from a young man who received the YFV17D yellow fever vaccine. In this chain, TRBV7-3 is recombined with TRBJ1-1; tentative D gene TRBD1, with 5 bases matching. Here is the DNA: TGTGCCAGCAGCTTAGGGGGGAAGAACACTGAAGCTTTCTTT. This codes for CASSLGGKNTEAFF.